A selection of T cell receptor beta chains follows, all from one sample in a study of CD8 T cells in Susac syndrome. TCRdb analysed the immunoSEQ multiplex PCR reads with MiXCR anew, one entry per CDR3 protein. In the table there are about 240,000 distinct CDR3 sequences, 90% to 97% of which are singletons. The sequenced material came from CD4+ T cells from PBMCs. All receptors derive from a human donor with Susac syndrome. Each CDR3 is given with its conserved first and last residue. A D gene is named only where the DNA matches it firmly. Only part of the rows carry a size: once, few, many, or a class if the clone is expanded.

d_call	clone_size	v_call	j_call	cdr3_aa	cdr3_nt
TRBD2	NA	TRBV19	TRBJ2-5	CASSMSTSGRGETQYF	TGTGCCAGTAGTATGAGCACTAGCGGGAGAGGAGAGACCCAGTACTTC
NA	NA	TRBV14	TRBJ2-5	CASSPWTQETQYF	TGTGCCAGCAGCCCCTGGACCCAAGAGACCCAGTACTTC
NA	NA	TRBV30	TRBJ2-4	CAWSPGQVAKNIQYF	TGTGCCTGGAGTCCAGGGCAGGTAGCCAAAAACATTCAGTACTTC
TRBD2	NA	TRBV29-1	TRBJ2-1	CSVEGLAGGPILSYEQFF	TGCAGCGTTGAAGGTCTAGCGGGAGGGCCCATCTTATCGTATGAGCAGTTCTTC
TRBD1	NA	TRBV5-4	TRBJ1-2	CASSPDRLANYGYTF	TGTGCCAGCAGCCCGGACAGGTTAGCTAACTATGGCTACACCTTC
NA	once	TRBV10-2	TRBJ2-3	CASRPGLAVDTQYF	TGCGCCAGCAGGCCGGGACTGGCGGTCGATACGCAGTATTTT
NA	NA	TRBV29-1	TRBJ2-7	CSVGAGSGYEQYF	TGCAGCGTTGGGGCCGGGAGTGGTTACGAGCAGTACTTC
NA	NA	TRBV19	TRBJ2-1	CASSIISAHQDEQFF	TGTGCCAGTAGTATAATTAGCGCTCACCAGGATGAGCAGTTCTTC
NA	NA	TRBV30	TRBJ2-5	CASGLETQYF	TGCGCCAGCGGGCTGGAGACCCAGTACTTC
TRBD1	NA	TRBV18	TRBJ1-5	CASSPVKDRARGQPQHF	TGTGCCAGCTCACCCGTTAAAGACAGGGCCCGAGGTCAGCCCCAGCATTTT
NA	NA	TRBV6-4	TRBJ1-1	CASSKDKNTEAFF	TGTGCCAGCAGTAAGGACAAGAACACTGAAGCTTTCTTT
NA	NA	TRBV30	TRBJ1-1	CAWGRGTEAFF	TGTGCCTGGGGCAGGGGCACTGAAGCTTTCTTT
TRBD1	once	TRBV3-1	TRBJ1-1	CASSQVPGTGATFF	TGTGCCAGCAGCCAAGTACCTGGGACAGGGGCGACTTTCTTT
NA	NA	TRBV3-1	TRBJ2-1	CASSQGGPMQFF	TGTGCCAGCAGCCAAGGCGGACCGATGCAGTTCTTC
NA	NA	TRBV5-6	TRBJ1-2	CASSEERDVLGYGYTF	TGTGCCAGCAGCGAAGAAAGGGACGTCCTTGGGTATGGCTACACCTTC
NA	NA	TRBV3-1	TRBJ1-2	CASSREDYGYTF	TGTGCCAGCAGCAGGGAGGACTATGGCTACACCTTC
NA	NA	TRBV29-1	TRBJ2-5	CSVGGTLKETQYF	TGCAGCGTTGGGGGGACTTTAAAAGAGACCCAGTACTTC
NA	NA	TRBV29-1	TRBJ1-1	CSGGGRVTEAFF	TGCAGCGGTGGGGGCCGTGTCACTGAAGCTTTCTTT
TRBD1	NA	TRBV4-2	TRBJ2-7	CASSHEGDRGYEQYF	TGTGCCAGCAGCCACGAGGGAGACAGGGGCTACGAGCAGTACTTC
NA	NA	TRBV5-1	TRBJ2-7	CASNGPGRRQGGGEQYF	TGCGCCAGCAACGGACCCGGCAGGCGACAGGGAGGAGGCGAGCAGTACTTC
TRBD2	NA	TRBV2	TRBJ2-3	CASSVAGKGDTQYF	TGTGCCAGCAGTGTAGCGGGAAAAGGAGATACGCAGTATTTT
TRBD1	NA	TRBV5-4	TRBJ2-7	CASSLPGQGSTRVYEQYF	TGTGCCAGCAGCCTGCCGGGACAGGGCAGTACCAGGGTCTACGAGCAGTACTTC
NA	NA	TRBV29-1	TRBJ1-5	CSATTGSSNQPQHF	TGCAGCGCTACTACAGGTTCCTCCAATCAGCCCCAGCATTTT
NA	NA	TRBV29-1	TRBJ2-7	CSVERGPGTQYF	TGCAGCGTTGAGAGGGGACCAGGTACTCAGTACTTC
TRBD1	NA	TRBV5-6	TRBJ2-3	CASSPIQGWLAQYF	TGTGCCAGCAGCCCAATACAGGGGTGGCTTGCGCAGTATTTT
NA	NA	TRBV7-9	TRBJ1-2	CASSAHAGQDNYGYTF	TGTGCCAGCAGCGCCCATGCGGGACAAGATAACTATGGCTACACCTTC
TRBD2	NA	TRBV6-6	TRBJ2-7	CASSLELAGVEQYF	TGTGCCAGCAGTCTCGAACTAGCGGGAGTGGAGCAGTACTTC
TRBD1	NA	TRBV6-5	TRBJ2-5	CASSRQGEQETQYF	TGTGCCAGCAGTCGACAGGGGGAGCAAGAGACCCAGTACTTC
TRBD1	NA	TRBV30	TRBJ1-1	CAWIGDSPSTPAFF	TGTGCCTGGATAGGGGACAGCCCTAGTACTCCAGCTTTCTTT
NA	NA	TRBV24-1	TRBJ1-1	CATSDSGGTEAFF	TGTGCCACCAGTGATTCTGGGGGTACTGAAGCTTTCTTT
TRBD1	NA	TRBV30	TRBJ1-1	CAWSEGTDLGAFF	TGTGCCTGGAGCGAGGGGACAGACCTAGGAGCTTTCTTT
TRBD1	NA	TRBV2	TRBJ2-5	CASSESTGGETQYF	TGTGCCAGCTCCGAGAGCACAGGGGGGGAGACCCAGTACTTC
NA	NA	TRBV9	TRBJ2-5	CASSVGGSDIQETQYF	TGTGCCAGCAGCGTAGGCGGCAGCGACATCCAAGAGACCCAGTACTTC
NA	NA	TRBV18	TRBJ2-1	CASSPRENEQFF	TGTGCCAGCTCACCACGGGAAAATGAGCAGTTCTTC
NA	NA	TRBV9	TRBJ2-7	CASSQRTDPTYEQYF	TGTGCCAGCAGCCAGCGGACGGACCCCACCTACGAGCAGTACTTC
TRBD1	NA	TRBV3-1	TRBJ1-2	CASSSRQGRGYTF	TGTGCCAGCAGCTCCCGACAGGGCAGGGGCTACACCTTC
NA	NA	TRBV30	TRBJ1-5	CAWSVTGGIVQPQHF	TGTGCCTGGAGTGTAACTGGGGGCATCGTTCAGCCCCAGCATTTT
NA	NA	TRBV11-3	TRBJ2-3	CASSWPWVNLQSTDTQYF	TGTGCCAGCAGCTGGCCCTGGGTTAATCTCCAAAGCACAGATACGCAGTATTTT
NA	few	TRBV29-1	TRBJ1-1	CSVDTRGTEAFF	TGCAGCGTTGACACTAGAGGCACTGAAGCTTTCTTT
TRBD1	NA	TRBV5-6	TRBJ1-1	CASSWTRGQVNTEAFF	TGTGCCAGCAGCTGGACCCGGGGACAGGTAAACACTGAAGCTTTCTTT
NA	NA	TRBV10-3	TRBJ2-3	CAISEDFGADTQYF	TGTGCCATCAGTGAAGATTTCGGGGCGGATACGCAGTATTTT
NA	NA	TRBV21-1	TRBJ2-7	CASSGTGASWHEQYF	TGTGCCAGCAGCGGAACAGGGGCCTCTTGGCACGAGCAGTACTTC
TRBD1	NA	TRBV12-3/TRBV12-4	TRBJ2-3	CASQTGGDTDTQYF	TGTGCCAGCCAAACAGGGGGCGACACAGATACGCAGTATTTT
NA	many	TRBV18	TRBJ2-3	CASSPSTDTQYF	TGTGCCAGCAGCCCTAGCACAGATACGCAGTATTTT
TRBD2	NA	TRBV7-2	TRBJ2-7	CASSSRTSGNYEQYF	TGTGCCAGCAGCTCCCGGACTAGCGGCAACTACGAGCAGTACTTC
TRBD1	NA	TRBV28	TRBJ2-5	CASSLAGTGPKTQYF	TGTGCCAGCAGTTTAGCCGGGACAGGGCCGAAGACCCAGTACTTC
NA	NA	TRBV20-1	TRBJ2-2	CSASRAGRPNTGELFF	TGCAGTGCTAGTCGAGCCGGGAGACCGAACACCGGGGAGCTGTTTTTT
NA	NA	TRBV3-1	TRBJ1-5	CASSQAGAEPPQHF	TGTGCCAGCAGCCAAGCAGGGGCTGAACCGCCCCAGCATTTT
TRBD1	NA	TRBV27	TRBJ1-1	CASSPPGGGATEAFF	TGTGCCAGCAGTCCCCCGGGAGGGGGCGCGACTGAAGCTTTCTTT
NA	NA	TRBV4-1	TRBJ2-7	CASSRNLVTPDYEQYF	TGCGCCAGCAGCCGAAACTTGGTGACACCAGACTACGAGCAGTACTTC
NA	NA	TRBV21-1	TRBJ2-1	CASSVRTGDEQFF	TGTGCCAGCAGCGTCCGGACAGGGGATGAGCAGTTCTTC
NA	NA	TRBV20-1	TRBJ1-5	CSATWARNQPQHF	TGCAGTGCTACCTGGGCCCGCAATCAGCCCCAGCATTTT
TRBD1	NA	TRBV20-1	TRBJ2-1	CSASRRQGDEQFF	TGCAGTGCTAGTCGTAGACAGGGGGATGAGCAGTTCTTC
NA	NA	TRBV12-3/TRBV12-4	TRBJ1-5	CASGTGAQPQHF	TGTGCCAGTGGGACGGGGGCTCAGCCCCAGCATTTT
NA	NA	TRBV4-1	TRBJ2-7	CASSQRQAYEQYF	TGCGCCAGCAGCCAACGACAAGCATACGAGCAGTACTTC
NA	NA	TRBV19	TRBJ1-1	CASSHPGTMNTEAFF	TGTGCCAGTAGTCACCCAGGGACGATGAACACTGAAGCTTTCTTT
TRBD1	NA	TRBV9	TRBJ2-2	CASSLRQGATGELFF	TGTGCCAGCAGCCTAAGACAGGGTGCCACCGGGGAGCTGTTTTTT
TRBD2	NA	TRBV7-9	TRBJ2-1	CASSSLAGEQFF	TGTGCCAGCAGCTCGTTAGCGGGGGAGCAGTTCTTC
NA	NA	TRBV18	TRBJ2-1	CASSPQTNEQFF	TGTGCCAGCTCGCCCCAAACGAATGAGCAGTTCTTC
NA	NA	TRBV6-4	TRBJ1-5	CAPREYGNQPQHF	TGTGCCCCACGCGAATATGGCAATCAGCCCCAGCATTTT